The 17 T cell receptor beta chains below all came from one sample that was sequenced in a study of blood T cell repertoires in COVID-19. Assay used: immunoSEQ multiplex PCR; TCRdb lists only in-frame clones, some missing. Seen here are approximately 450,000 clones, 80% to 90% observed once, and the top ten hold roughly 1.1%. Material: PBMCs or T cells enriched from blood (not recorded which). Receptor source: a man aged 25 to 40 who had recovered from COVID-19.

In this sample, this clone turned up once. The chain is built from TRBV2 and TRBJ1-2; D gene unclear. V shed 7 bases and J shed 8 bases, with 8 bases lying between them. The CDR3 sequence is 10 residues long. Germline V gene lookup returns CDR1 SNHLY and CDR2 FYNNEI. The CDR3 is CASKAEGYTF. In nucleotides, the CDR3 is TGTGCCAGCAAAGCCGAAGGCTACACCTTC.

Turning to this clone: Other DNA sequences in the same sample also yield this CDR3. The rearrangement links TRBV10-1 to TRBJ1-1; D ambiguous. Germline loops: CDR1 WNHNN, CDR2 SYGVQD (reference sequence). V lost 3 bases, J lost 0 bases, and 5 bases lay in between. This CDR3 has 13 residues. CDR3 sequence reads: CASSEQLNTEAFF. The CDR3 coding sequence is TGCGCCAGCAGTGAACAGTTGAACACTGAAGCTTTCTTT.

The chain employs TRBV12-5 and TRBJ2-7, with TRBD2 identical over 16 bases. After removal of 1 base from V and 2 bases from J, the junction contained 8 bases not matched to a gene. Germline V gene lookup returns CDR1 LGHNT and CDR2 FRNRAP. CDR3 size: 19 residues. The CDR3 here is CASGLGPGTSGREPYEQYF. In DNA form, the CDR3 reads TGTGCTAGTGGTTTGGGCCCCGGGACTAGCGGGAGGGAACCCTACGAGCAGTACTTC.

This clone was counted a single time. This chain connects TRBV6-5 to TRBJ2-7; D is perhaps TRBD1 (5 bases). V was shortened by 0 bases and J by 9 bases, with 12 bases between the two germline ends. This CDR3 is built from 13 residues. Germline values: CDR1 MNHEY, CDR2 SVGAGI. The CDR3 region has the DNA TGTGCCAGCAGTTACTCGACCAGGGATGGGCAGTACTTC. The encoded protein is CASSYSTRDGQYF.

The J gene is TRBJ2-3, the V gene TRBV12-3 or TRBV12-4; a weak D match, TRBD1 (5 bases). The CDR3 totals 12 residues. Trimming took off 3 bases at V and 8 bases at J, with 9 bases between the two ends. Here the CDR3 reads CASSFTGGTQYF. The CDR3 DNA sequence: TGTGCCAGCAGTTTTACAGGTGGTACGCAGTATTTT.

The V and J genes are TRBV10-3 and TRBJ2-7; D gene uncertain. CDR1 is ENHRY, CDR2 SYGVKD, per germline. The CDR3 loop spans 13 amino acids. The V and J ends lost 2 bases and 1 base respectively, with 6 bases between them. This CDR3 is CAISESQSYEQYF. For the CDR3, the DNA is TGTGCCATCAGTGAGAGTCAGTCCTACGAGCAGTACTTC.

The chain employs TRBV13 and TRBJ2-1, with D perhaps matching TRBD1 (5 bases). Between the trimmed V and J ends, which lost 6 bases and 3 bases, there was a span of 15 bases. CDR3 length equals 15 residues. The V gene's germline CDR1 is PRHDT and CDR2 FYEKMQ (reference sequence). CDR3 nucleotide sequence: TGTGCCAGCAGGACAGTCCATGAAGTCTACAATGAGCAGTTCTTC. Translation: CASRTVHEVYNEQFF. The full variable domain, in which reference TRBV13 and TRBJ2-1 provide the parts outside the CDR3, is AAGVIQSPRHLIKEKRETATLKCYPIPRHDTVYWYQQGPGQDPQFLISFYEKMQSDKGSIPDRFSAQQFSDYHSELNMSSLELGDSALYFCASRTVHEVYNEQFFGPGTRLTVL.

The chain combines TRBV7-2 with TRBJ2-2; 9 bases agree with TRBD1. The CDR3 is 15 amino acids. Germline CDR1 SGHTA, CDR2 FQGNSA. The ends lost 4 bases at V and 5 bases at J; junction bases unmatched: 5. CDR3 in amino acids: CASSWATGGTGELFF. For the CDR3, the DNA is TGTGCCAGCAGCTGGGCGACAGGGGGTACCGGGGAGCTGTTTTTT.

This chain joins TRBV21-1 and TRBJ1-5; the D call of TRBD1 is as the table states it, not checked on the DNA. TRBV21-1 is recorded as a pseudogene. This CDR3 has 17 amino acids. The CDR3 sequence is CASKATGWSASNQPQHF. The CDR3 DNA sequence: TGTGCCAGCAAGGCCACAGGGTGGAGTGCGAGCAATCAGCCCCAGCATTTT.

CDR3 bases: TGTGCCAGCAGTGAATTGGGGACAAGGAACGAGCAGTACTTC. Protein sequence: CASSELGTRNEQYF. The chain joins TRBV2 to TRBJ2-7, with D possibly matching TRBD1 (6 bases). Trimming removed 2 bases from V and 5 bases from J, with 13 bases in between. CDR1 SNHLY and CDR2 FYNNEI come from the germline V gene. This CDR3 spans 14 amino acids. Full variable domain (outside the CDR3, taken from reference TRBV2 and TRBJ2-7): EPEVTQTPSHQVTQMGQEVILRCVPISNHLYFYWYRQILGQKVEFLVSFYNNEISEKSEIFDDQFSVERPDGSNFTLKIRSTKLEDSAMYFCASSELGTRNEQYFGPGTRLTVT.

This chain uses TRBV7-6 with TRBJ2-2; D ambiguous. Looked up from germline, CDR1 is SGHVS and CDR2 is FNYEAQ. The CDR3 runs to 13 residues. Trimming pared 1 base from V and 7 bases from J, leaving 7 bases between. The CDR3 bases are TGTGCCAGCAGCTTAGGAGGAGTCGGGGAGCTGTTTTTT. This gives the protein CASSLGGVGELFF.

The rearrangement uses TRBV7-9 and TRBJ1-5, with no clear D. V shed 3 bases and J shed 5 bases, with 5 bases lying between them. This CDR3 spans 12 amino acids. Germline CDR1 is SEHNR and CDR2 is FQNEAQ (reference sequence). CDR3 loop: CASSFTYQPQHF. For the CDR3, the DNA is TGTGCCAGCAGCTTTACTTATCAGCCCCAGCATTTT.

V and J are TRBV28 and TRBJ2-3, with TRBD2 matching 11 bases. V trimming: 5 bases; J trimming: 4 bases; junction bases outside the gene matches: 5. The CDR3 loop spans 15 amino acids. From germline, CDR1 is MDHEN and CDR2 SYDVKM. CDR3 DNA sequence: TGTGCCAGCAGTCCCAGACTAGCGGGATCAGATACGCAGTATTTT. This gives the protein CASSPRLAGSDTQYF.

This clone was observed once. The J gene is TRBJ2-1, the V gene TRBV6-1; 10 bases line up with TRBD2. From germline, CDR1 is MNHNS and CDR2 SASEGT. This CDR3 has 16 residues. Trimming cost V 3 bases and J 8 bases; bases outside gene matches: 10. Written as DNA, the CDR3 is TGTGCCAGCAGTGATCCCCTAGCGGGAGAATTCGATGAGCAGTTCTTC. Translating gives CASSDPLAGEFDEQFF.

The V gene is TRBV2, the J gene TRBJ1-2; TRBD1 agrees at 10 bases. V lost 6 bases and J lost 6; bases outside the gene matches: 7. Germline V gene lookup returns CDR1 SNHLY and CDR2 FYNNEI. CDR3 length: 14 amino acids. The CDR3 region has the DNA TGTGCCAGCAGCAGGACAGGGGGTTCGGATGGCTACACCTTC. Encoded protein: CASSRTGGSDGYTF.

V gene TRBV27 combines with J gene TRBJ2-3; no reliable D call. Germline assignment: CDR1 MNHEY and CDR2 SMNVEV (reference sequence). Trimming shortened V by 5 bases and J by 8 bases, and 14 bases separated the two germline ends. The CDR3 is made up of 13 amino acids. CDR3 in DNA: TGTGCCAGCAGTCCCTCGTACCAGGTTACGCAGTATTTT. Translating gives CASSPSYQVTQYF.

This sequence joins TRBV2 and TRBJ1-1, with D possibly being TRBD1 (5 bases). Germline-derived CDR1 and CDR2 are SNHLY and FYNNEI. This CDR3 has 13 residues. Trimming shortened V by 7 bases and J by 4 bases, and 13 bases separated the two germline ends. The CDR3 is CASIKGPGTEAFF. The DNA of the CDR3 is TGTGCCAGCATCAAGGGGCCGGGCACTGAAGCTTTCTTT. The complete variable domain, with remaining parts taken from reference TRBV2 and TRBJ1-1, reads EPEVTQTPSHQVTQMGQEVILRCVPISNHLYFYWYRQILGQKVEFLVSFYNNEISEKSEIFDDQFSVERPDGSNFTLKIRSTKLEDSAMYFCASIKGPGTEAFFGQGTRLTVV.